These T cell receptor beta chains were read from a single sample in a study of T cells in Graves' hyperthyroidism and ophthalmopathy. TCRdb analysed the multiplex PCR reads with MiXCR anew, one entry per CDR3 protein. The sample has around 300,000 distinct CDR3 sequences; more than 11% are singletons. The sequenced sample consisted of blood. These receptors came from a woman younger than 45 with Graves' hyperthyroidism. CDR3s include the opening cysteine and the closing phenylalanine or tryptophan. A D gene is named only where the DNA matches it firmly. Clone size is stated in some rows and not others, as once, few, many or a class when expanded.

>-|TRBJ2-2|TRBV7-3|-
CASSLTQTGKGELFF
TGTGCCAGCAGCTTAACACAGACAGGAAAAGGGGAGCTGTTTTTT
>TRBD1|TRBJ2-6|TRBV2|few
CASRAGTENRSGANVLTF
TGTGCCAGCAGGGCCGGGACAGAGAACCGCTCTGGGGCCAACGTCCTGACTTTC
>-|TRBJ1-1|TRBV30|few
CAWRVTEAFF
TGTGCCTGGAGGGTTACTGAAGCTTTCTTT
>-|TRBJ1-1|TRBV12-3/TRBV12-4|many
CASQGYEAFF
TGTGCCAGCCAGGGGTATGAAGCTTTCTTT
>-|TRBJ1-6|TRBV6-1|-
CASSEERSSYNSPLHF
TGTGCCAGCAGTGAAGAACGGAGCTCCTATAATTCACCCCTCCACTTT
>-|TRBJ1-1|TRBV24-1|-
CATRRGFGTEAFF
TGTGCCACCAGGAGGGGGTTTGGCACTGAAGCTTTCTTT
>TRBD1|TRBJ1-5|TRBV30|many
CAWGDREGQPQHF
TGTGCCTGGGGGGACAGGGAGGGTCAGCCCCAGCATTTT
>TRBD2|TRBJ2-5|TRBV2|many
CASSAGLRETQYF
TGTGCCAGCAGCGCGGGACTACGCGAGACCCAGTACTTC
>-|TRBJ1-1|TRBV5-4|few
CASSLYKPRDTEAFF
TGTGCCAGCAGCTTATACAAACCACGGGACACTGAAGCTTTCTTT
>-|TRBJ2-7|TRBV6-6|few
CASSYSRTVSGYEQYF
TGTGCCAGCAGTTACTCCAGGACTGTGTCCGGCTACGAGCAGTACTTC
>-|TRBJ1-3|TRBV2|many
CASSEIWSRSGNTIYF
TGTGCCAGCAGTGAAATATGGTCTCGCTCTGGAAACACCATATATTTT
>-|TRBJ1-2|TRBV20-1|many
CSAIPVSNYGYTF
TGCAGTGCTATCCCAGTCTCAAACTATGGCTACACCTTC
>TRBD1|TRBJ1-5|TRBV20-1|many
CSAKTGDVQPQHF
TGCAGTGCGAAGACAGGGGACGTGCAGCCCCAGCATTTT
>-|TRBJ2-5|TRBV18|-
CASSPNPGETQYF
TGTGCCAGCTCACCAAATCCCGGAGAGACCCAGTACTTC
>-|TRBJ2-5|TRBV5-1|-
CASYSYRGPQETQYF
TGCGCCAGCTATTCTTACCGCGGGCCTCAAGAGACCCAGTACTTC
>-|TRBJ2-5|TRBV5-6|few
CASSLAAGKKTQYF
TGTGCCAGCAGCTTGGCTGCAGGGAAAAAGACCCAGTACTTC
>-|TRBJ2-1|TRBV7-9|few
CASSSVGLTNEQFF
TGTGCCAGCAGCTCTGTGGGACTTACCAATGAGCAGTTCTTC
>-|TRBJ2-7|TRBV28|many
CACFKQGQKYEQYF
TGTGCCTGTTTCAAGCAGGGGCAGAAGTACGAGCAGTACTTC
>TRBD1|TRBJ1-1|TRBV12-3/TRBV12-4|many
CASSPRTGQTEAFF
TGTGCCAGCAGTCCAAGGACAGGGCAGACTGAAGCTTTCTTT
>-|TRBJ1-3|TRBV19|few
CASSARGSGNTIYF
TGTGCCAGTAGCGCAAGGGGCTCTGGAAACACCATATATTTT
>-|TRBJ2-5|TRBV28|many
CASSDSAAPWETQYF
TGTGCCAGCAGTGACTCGGCGGCCCCGTGGGAGACCCAGTACTTC
>TRBD1|TRBJ2-2|TRBV30|-
CAWSAGTGGLGELFF
TGTGCCTGGAGTGCCGGGACAGGGGGCCTCGGGGAGCTGTTTTTT
>-|TRBJ1-5|TRBV15|many
CATSVPGNQPQHF
TGTGCCACCAGCGTCCCGGGGAACCAGCCCCAGCATTTT